Below, 25 T cell receptor beta chains from the same sample are listed, as sequenced in a study of response to subunit inactivated influenza vaccine. From the RT-PCR reads, TCRdb called clonotypes with MiXCR, one entry per CDR3 protein. The sample carries roughly 500,000 distinct CDR3 sequences, approximately 15% recorded once. Sequences were derived from CD4+ T cells sorted from PBMCs, sampled less than 30 months after vaccination. Receptor source: a man between 50 and 75 years old who received an inactivated influenza vaccine.

A few counts support this clonotype. The chain links TRBV5-1 to TRBJ2-1; 7 bases are a match to TRBD2. Germline values: CDR1 SGHRS, CDR2 YFSETQ. The length of the CDR3 is 16 residues. Unmatched junction bases numbered 8, after V lost 0 bases and J lost 5 bases. This CDR3 reads CASSLVLASGNNEQFF. The CDR3 nucleotides read TGCGCCAGCAGCTTGGTTTTGGCTAGCGGCAACAATGAGCAGTTCTTC.

In its sample, this clonotype was seen many times. In DNA form, the CDR3 reads TGTGCCAGCAGCTTAATACGACAGGGGAGCTCCTATAATTCACCCCTCCACTTT. It encodes CASSLIRQGSSYNSPLHF. The genes are TRBV11-2 and TRBJ1-6, with TRBD1 matching over 8 bases. With V trimmed by 2 bases and J by 0 bases, 6 bases remained unmatched. The CDR3 sequence is 18 residues long. Germline V CDR1 and CDR2: SGHAT, FQNNGV.

This clonotype occurred a few times. V is TRBV20-1 and J is TRBJ1-5; 7 nucleotides match TRBD1. The V segment lost 3 bases and the J segment 8 bases; nucleotides outside the gene matches: 4. Germline values: CDR1 DFQATT, CDR2 SNEGSKA (reference sequence). CDR3 length: 12 amino acids. CDR3 in amino acids: CSARAGGEPQHF. For the CDR3, the DNA is TGCAGTGCTAGGGCAGGGGGGGAGCCCCAGCATTTT.

The rearrangement links TRBV6-1 to TRBJ1-2; D not resolved. Germline lookup yields CDR1 MNHNS and CDR2 SASEGT. V was clipped by 8 bases and J by 0 bases, with 13 bases between them. The CDR3 sequence is 14 residues long. The DNA for the CDR3 is TGTGCCAGCTCCCGAGGGATAGCTAACTATGGCTACACCTTC. The encoded protein is CASSRGIANYGYTF.

The sample holds a few counts of this clonotype. This sequence joins TRBV10-3 and TRBJ1-6; 7 positions match TRBD1. J was trimmed by 12 bases and V by 0 bases; bases with no gene match: 5. Germline V gives CDR1 ENHRY, CDR2 SYGVKD. The CDR3 loop spans 14 amino acids. CDR3 sequence (DNA): TGTGCCATCAGTGAGTCGACAGGGAGGGGACCCCTCCACTTT. Its protein is CAISESTGRGPLHF.

This clonotype was seen a handful of times. V usage is TRBV12-3 or TRBV12-4 and J usage is TRBJ2-7; 12 bases align to TRBD2. Trimming at V came to 1 base and at J to 0 bases, leaving 4 bases not matched to a gene. This CDR3 region has 17 residues. CDR3 loop: CASSLGTSGVSSYEQYF. The CDR3 region has the DNA TGTGCCAGCAGTTTAGGGACTAGCGGGGTCAGCTCCTACGAGCAGTACTTC.

This chain uses TRBV15 with TRBJ2-2; 10 nucleotides align to TRBD2. Germline trimming cut 1 base from V and 2 bases from J; bases unmatched to any gene: 7. The CDR3 is 18 residues long. The germline gives CDR1 LNHNV, CDR2 YYDKDF (reference sequence). CDR3 coding DNA: TGTGCCACCAGCAGAGTTCAAGCTAGCGGGGGTAACACCGGGGAGCTGTTTTTT. The encoded protein is CATSRVQASGGNTGELFF.

This clonotype was detected only a few times. This chain uses TRBV4-2 with TRBJ2-1; 7 bases are shared with TRBD1. This CDR3 is built from 14 residues. The junction had 1 base not matched to a gene; V was cut back by 0 bases and J by 5 bases. In germline, CDR1 is LGHNA, CDR2 YNFKEQ. For the CDR3, the DNA is TGTGCCAGCAGCCAAGATCAGGGGGACAATGAGCAGTTCTTC. The encoded protein is CASSQDQGDNEQFF.

A remark on this clonotype: Germline is not matched at one junction end, which may reflect a read error. The rearrangement joins TRBV11-2 to TRBJ2-1; TRBD1 is a possible D gene (7 bases). Germline V gene lookup returns CDR1 SGHAT and CDR2 FQNNGV. The CDR3 totals 14 residues. The CDR3 sequence: CASRYSVEGQRPLF. The CDR3 coding sequence is TGTGCCAGCAGGTACAGCGTGGAGGGACAGCGGCCGCTCTTC. The full variable domain, with the rest looked up from reference TRBV11-2 and TRBJ2-1, is EAGVAQSPRYKIIEKRQSVAFWCNPISGHATLYWYQQILGQGPKLLIQFQNNGVVDDSQLPKDRFSAERLKGVDSTLKIQPAKLEDSAVYLCASRYSVEGQRPLFGPGTRLTVL.

In this sample, this clonotype turned up many times. The chain employs TRBV20-1 and TRBJ1-6, with D uncertain. The CDR3 totals 15 residues. Germline CDR1 is DFQATT and CDR2 is SNEGSKA (reference sequence). Trimming removed 3 bases from V and 1 base from J, with 10 bases in between. The CDR3 region is CSARGLGSYNSPLHF. Here the CDR3 DNA reads TGCAGTGCTAGGGGGTTGGGGTCCTATAATTCACCCCTCCACTTT.

This clonotype was counted at least ten times. V gene TRBV11-2 combines with J gene TRBJ2-5; TRBD2 matches 13 bases. The germline V gene has CDR1 SGHAT and CDR2 FQNNGV. The CDR3 spans 17 residues. V lost 7 bases, J lost 3 bases, and 11 bases stayed unmatched. The CDR3 DNA is TGTGCCAGCACCATGGGACTAGCGGGGCCAAGGGAAGAGACCCAGTACTTC. Residues: CASTMGLAGPREETQYF.

The V gene is TRBV20-1, the J gene TRBJ2-7; TRBD1 matches at 9 bases. V trimming: 1 base; J trimming: 2 bases; junction bases outside the gene matches: 6. The CDR3 length is 15 residues. Germline V CDR1 and CDR2: DFQATT, SNEGSKA (reference sequence). This CDR3 is CSARGGQGFAYEQYF. CDR3 DNA sequence: TGCAGTGCTAGAGGCGGACAGGGGTTCGCCTACGAGCAGTACTTC.

This clonotype was counted between two and nine times. V usage is TRBV27 and J usage is TRBJ1-2, with TRBD1 matching 9 bases. CDR1 and CDR2 from the germline V gene are MNHEY and SMNVEV (reference sequence). Germline trimming cut 6 bases from V and 4 bases from J; bases unmatched to any gene: 6. This CDR3 has 14 amino acids. CDR3 sequence reads: CASSLQGASYGYTF. CDR3 nucleotide sequence: TGTGCCAGCAGCCTACAGGGGGCGAGCTATGGCTACACCTTC.

This clonotype was seen once. The chain employs TRBV12-3 or TRBV12-4 and TRBJ1-1; D uncertain. This CDR3 has 14 amino acids. The V end was cut by 5 bases, the J end by 0 bases, with 10 bases between. CDR3 protein: CASSPDTMNTEAFF. The DNA for the CDR3 is TGTGCCAGCAGTCCCGACACAATGAACACTGAAGCTTTCTTT.

The V gene is TRBV20-1, the J gene TRBJ1-2, with 8 nucleotides matching TRBD1. The CDR3 is made up of 14 amino acids. V lost 4 bases and J lost 0; bases outside the gene matches: 4. CDR1 DFQATT and CDR2 SNEGSKA come from the germline V gene (reference sequence). CDR3 in DNA: TGCAGTGCTACCCAGGGGGCCTCTAACTATGGCTACACCTTC. Amino acids: CSATQGASNYGYTF.

This clonotype was recorded a few times. The rearrangement links TRBV9 to TRBJ2-7, with 9 positions matching TRBD1. With 3 bases clipped from V and 2 bases from J, the junction kept 3 bases outside the gene matches. The length of the CDR3 is 14 residues. Per the germline V gene, CDR1 is SGDLS and CDR2 is YYNGEE. The CDR3 reads CASSADRGTYEQYF. The CDR3 DNA follows: TGTGCCAGCAGCGCCGACAGGGGGACCTACGAGCAGTACTTC.

This clonotype was counted a few times. The chain is built from TRBV12-3 or TRBV12-4 and TRBJ2-3; 10 nucleotides match TRBD2. V dropped 3 bases and J dropped 6; count of bases not matched to a gene: 6. The CDR3 has 15 residues. For the CDR3, the DNA is TGTGCCAGCAGTTTCTGGCTAGCGGGAGACGATACGCAGTATTTT. Its protein product is CASSFWLAGDDTQYF.

V is TRBV14 and J is TRBJ2-1, with D possibly being TRBD2 (7 bases). Germline assignment: CDR1 SGHDN and CDR2 FVKESK. This CDR3 has 15 residues. V lost 1 base, J lost 7 bases, and 14 bases lay in between. CDR3 loop: CASSQVGRGANEQFF. The CDR3 DNA is TGTGCCAGCAGCCAAGTTGGTCGGGGGGCTAATGAGCAGTTCTTC.

Only a few counts were recorded for this clonotype. The CDR3 coding sequence is TGTGCCAGCAGCCTCGGAGGGACCATCAATGAGCAGTTCTTC. It codes for CASSLGGTINEQFF. The chain couples TRBV7-2 to TRBJ2-1; D is perhaps TRBD2 (6 bases). The V and J ends lost 5 bases and 6 bases respectively, with 14 bases between them. Germline CDR1 is SGHTA and CDR2 is FQGNSA. The CDR3 consists of 14 residues.

The rearrangement links TRBV5-1 to TRBJ2-2; 10 positions match TRBD2. The CDR3 has 16 amino acids. The germline gives CDR1 SGHRS, CDR2 YFSETQ. Trimming took 2 bases from V and 4 from J; bases not matched to a gene: 5. CDR3 loop: CASSLTWTSGTGELFF. CDR3 bases: TGCGCCAGCAGCTTAACGTGGACTAGCGGCACCGGGGAGCTGTTTTTT.

DNA of the CDR3: TGTGCCACCAGTGATGGGGGACGATCGGAGACCCAGTACTTC. Residues: CATSDGGRSETQYF. This chain joins TRBV24-1 and TRBJ2-5; the D gene could be TRBD1 or TRBD2 (5 bases each). The CDR3 spans 14 residues. Germline-derived CDR1 and CDR2 are KGHDR and SFDVKD. Trimming removed 3 bases at V and 5 bases at J, with 12 bases between.

The V call is TRBV4-3, the J call TRBJ2-7, with 7 bases identical to TRBD1. The CDR3 sequence is 15 residues long. Losses at the gene ends were 3 bases for V and 0 bases for J; bases not matched to a gene: 5. CDR1 is LGHNA and CDR2 is YSLEER in the germline V gene. The CDR3 reads CASSQDRHSSYEQYF. The CDR3 DNA is TGCGCCAGCAGCCAGGACAGGCACAGCTCCTACGAGCAGTACTTC.

The chain uses TRBV29-1 and TRBJ1-5, with TRBD1 matching 9 bases. From germline, CDR1 is SQVTM and CDR2 ANQGSEA. The J segment lost 4 bases and the V segment lost 5 bases, leaving 3 bases of the junction unmatched. The CDR3 spans 13 residues. For the CDR3, the DNA is TGCAGCGTTACCGGACAGGGGAATCAGCCCCAGCATTTT. Amino acid sequence: CSVTGQGNQPQHF.

This sequence joins TRBV4-2 and TRBJ2-1; maybe TRBD2 (5 bases). The CDR3 is made up of 17 amino acids. The germline V and J ends were trimmed by 4 bases and 6 bases, with 22 bases remaining between them. Germline CDR1 is LGHNA and CDR2 is YNFKEQ. CDR3 DNA: TGTGCCAGCAGCCGGTTCGGCACGGGGAGTTTGACCAATGAGCAGTTCTTC. Amino acid sequence: CASSRFGTGSLTNEQFF.

The rearrangement links TRBV30 to TRBJ1-6; 9 positions agree with TRBD1. Trimming took 2 bases from V and 4 from J; bases not matched to a gene: 6. This CDR3 is 16 amino acids long. CDR1 is GTSNPN and CDR2 is SVGIG in the germline V gene (reference sequence). The DNA for the CDR3 is TGTGCCTGGAGTACAGGGACAGGGTTGTATAATTCACCCCTCCACTTT. This encodes CAWSTGTGLYNSPLHF.